Detailed here is one TCR beta chain. This sample was included in a study of T cell changes during pregnancy in multiple sclerosis. V lost 8 bases to trimming and J lost 7 bases, with 17 bases between them. Germline values: CDR1 SEHNR, CDR2 FQNEAQ (reference sequence). There are 13 residues in the CDR3. Profiling relied on immunoSEQ multiplex PCR, and the TCRdb table lists in-frame clones only, not all of them. The sample lists about 56,000 clones; about nine tenths were seen once. V and J are TRBV7-9 and TRBJ1-2, with unresolved D. Sequences were derived from peripheral blood, sampled in the first trimester of pregnancy. The source is a female donor in good health, enrolled as a control in a pregnancy study. CDR3 loop: CASSSGYVGGYTF. The DNA of the CDR3 is TGTGCCAGCTCGTCGGGGTACGTCGGTGGCTACACCTTC.